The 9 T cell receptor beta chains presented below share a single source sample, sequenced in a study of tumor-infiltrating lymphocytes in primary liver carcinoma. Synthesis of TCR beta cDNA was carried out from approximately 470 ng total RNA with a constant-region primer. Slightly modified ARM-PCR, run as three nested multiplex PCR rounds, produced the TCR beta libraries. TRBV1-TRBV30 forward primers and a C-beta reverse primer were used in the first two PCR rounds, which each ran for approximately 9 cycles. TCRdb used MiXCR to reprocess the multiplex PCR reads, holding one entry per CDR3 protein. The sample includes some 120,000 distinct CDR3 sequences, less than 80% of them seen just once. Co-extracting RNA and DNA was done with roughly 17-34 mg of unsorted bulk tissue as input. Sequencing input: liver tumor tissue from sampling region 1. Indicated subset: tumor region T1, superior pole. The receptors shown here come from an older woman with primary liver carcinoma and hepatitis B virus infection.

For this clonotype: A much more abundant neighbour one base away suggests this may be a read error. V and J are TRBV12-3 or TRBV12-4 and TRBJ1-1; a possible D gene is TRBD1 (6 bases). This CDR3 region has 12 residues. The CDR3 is CVSSFGQLEAFF. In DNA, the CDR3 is TGTGTCAGCAGTTTCGGACAGCTAGAAGCTTTCTTT.

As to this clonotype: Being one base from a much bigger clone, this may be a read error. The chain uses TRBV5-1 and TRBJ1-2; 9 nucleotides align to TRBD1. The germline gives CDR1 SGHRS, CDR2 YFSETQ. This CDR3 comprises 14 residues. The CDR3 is CASSQAGTGRGYIF. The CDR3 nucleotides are TGCGCCAGCAGCCAAGCCGGGACAGGGCGCGGCTACATCTTC.

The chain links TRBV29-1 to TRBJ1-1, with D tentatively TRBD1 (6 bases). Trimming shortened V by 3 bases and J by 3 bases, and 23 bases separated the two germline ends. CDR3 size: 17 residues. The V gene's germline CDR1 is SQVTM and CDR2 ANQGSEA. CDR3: CSVDRGGPNVMDTEAFF. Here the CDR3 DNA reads TGCAGCGTTGATAGGGGGGGACCAAACGTCATGGACACTGAAGCTTTCTTT.

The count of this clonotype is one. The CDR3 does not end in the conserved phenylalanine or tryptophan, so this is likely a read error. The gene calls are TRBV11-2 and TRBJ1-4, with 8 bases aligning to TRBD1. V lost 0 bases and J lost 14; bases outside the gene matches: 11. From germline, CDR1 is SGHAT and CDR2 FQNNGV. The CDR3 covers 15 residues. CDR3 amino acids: CASSLDHATGGNLFL. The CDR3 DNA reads TGTGCCAGCAGCTTAGACCACGCCACAGGGGGGAATCTGTTTCTT.

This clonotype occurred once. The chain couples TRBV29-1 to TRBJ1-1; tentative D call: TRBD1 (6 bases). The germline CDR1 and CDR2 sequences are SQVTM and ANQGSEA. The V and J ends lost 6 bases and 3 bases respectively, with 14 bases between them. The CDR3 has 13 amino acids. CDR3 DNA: TGCAGCGTCAGACAGGTGGACGACACTGAAGCTTTCTTT. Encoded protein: CSVRQVDDTEAFF. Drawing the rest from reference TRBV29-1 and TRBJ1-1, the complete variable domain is SAVISQKPSRDICQRGTSLTIQCQVDSQVTMMFWYRQQPGQSLTLIATANQGSEATYESGFVIDKFPISRPNLTFSTLTVSNMSPEDSSIYLCSVRQVDDTEAFFGQGTRLTVV.

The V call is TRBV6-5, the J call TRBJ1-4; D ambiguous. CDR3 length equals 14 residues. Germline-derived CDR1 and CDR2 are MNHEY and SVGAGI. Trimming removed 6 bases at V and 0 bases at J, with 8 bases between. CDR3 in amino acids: CASSWIATNEKLFF. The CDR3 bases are TGTGCCAGCAGCTGGATAGCAACTAATGAAAAACTGTTTTTT.

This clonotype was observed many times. The CDR3 protein is CASSDRVGGPSTDTQYF. Here the CDR3 DNA reads TGTGCCAGCAGCGATAGAGTTGGGGGGCCGAGCACAGATACGCAGTATTTT. The chain combines TRBV6-2 or TRBV6-3 with TRBJ2-3, with D possibly called TRBD1 or TRBD2 (6 bases each). Germline V CDR1 and CDR2: MNHEY, SVGEGT. This CDR3 region has 17 residues. The V end lost 6 bases, the J end lost 0 bases, and 19 bases lay between the germline ends.

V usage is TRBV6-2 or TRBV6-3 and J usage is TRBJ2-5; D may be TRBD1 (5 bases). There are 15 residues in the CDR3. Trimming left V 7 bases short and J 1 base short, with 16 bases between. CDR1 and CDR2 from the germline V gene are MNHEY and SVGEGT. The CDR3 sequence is CASMISRTSQETQYF. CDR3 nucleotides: TGTGCCAGCATGATATCCAGGACATCCCAAGAGACCCAGTACTTC.

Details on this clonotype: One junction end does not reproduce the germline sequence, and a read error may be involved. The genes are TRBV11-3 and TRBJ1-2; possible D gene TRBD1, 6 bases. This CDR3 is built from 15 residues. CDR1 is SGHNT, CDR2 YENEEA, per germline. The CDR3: CTSSPGHAALYGYTF. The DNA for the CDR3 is TGTACCAGCAGCCCGGGACACGCGGCCTTATATGGCTACACCTTC. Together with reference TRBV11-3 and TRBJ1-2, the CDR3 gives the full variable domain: EAGVVQSPRYKIIEKKQPVAFWCNPISGHNTLYWYLQNLGQGPELLIRYENEEAVDDSQLPKDRFSAERLKGVDSTLKIQPAELGDSAVYLCTSSPGHAALYGYTFGSGTRLTVV.